This T cell receptor beta chain was captured by sequencing in a study of cytomegalovirus exposure and HLA in healthy donors. Trimming shortened V by 7 bases and J by 2 bases, and 8 bases separated the two germline ends. From germline, CDR1 is SNHLY and CDR2 FYNNEI. This CDR3 comprises 12 residues. PCR used 60 Vbeta primers and 13 Jbeta primers. The data were produced by immunoSEQ multiplex PCR, yet TCRdb's version contains in-frame clones alone and is incomplete. Among 100,000 to 150,000 clones listed, 84% were seen once. Source material: PBMCs. This chain links TRBV2 with TRBJ2-5; the D gene is possibly TRBD2 (5 bases). The TCR was taken from a man aged 45-60 years in good health and CMV-seronegative. For the CDR3, the DNA is TGTGCCAGCACGGACTCGCAAGAGACCCAGTACTTC. This codes for CASTDSQETQYF.